This section outlines one T cell receptor beta chain sequence together with its context. This clone was detected only once. No antigen is known for it. No base quality information exists; no much larger clone differs at one position. In this study, focal radiation therapy paired with CTLA-4 blockade (ipilimumab) was tested in patients who had chemo-refractory metastatic non-small-cell lung cancer. In the germline V gene, CDR1 corresponds to KGHSH and CDR2 to LQKENI. The CDR3 has 13 amino acids, counting the end cysteine and phenylalanine. Here the CDR3 DNA is all that survives: 39 bases in frame from base 1. Trimming removed 6 bases from V and 2 bases from J, leaving 10 bases between the germline ends. These data come from a study of radiotherapy plus CTLA-4 blockade in lung cancer (dated by TCRdb to the late 2010s). As for the study more broadly: Objective responses occurred in around 20% of enrolled patients, and 31% achieved disease control.

Paper-wide results and their limitations: After treatment with radiotherapy and ipilimumab, TCR clones that came from tumors expanded in the peripheral blood. The strongest predictors of response were reported to be early dynamic shifts in blood T cell clones along with a rise in serum interferon-beta following radiation.

The library relied on the immunoSEQ multiplex PCR assay. This is the immuneACCESS table as TCRdb keeps it, with only in-frame sequences that have V and J called. A part of the clones is gone; compared with another copy, unresolved V genes explain less than half, and the rest is unexplained. This sample gives tens of thousands of clones in total; over 60% of them show up just once. The ten largest make up 16% of the sample. The receptor comes from a human donor with non-small cell lung cancer that progressed on radiotherapy plus ipilimumab. The sequencing used peripheral blood, collected from a patient treated with radiotherapy plus ipilimumab. The chain is encoded by TRBV18 joined to TRBJ2-5; the D gene is perhaps TRBD1, on 6 matching bases. The CDR3 protein sequence reads: CASSPGQQETQYF. The bases are TGTGCCAGCTCCCCCGGACAGCAAGAGACCCAGTACTTC.